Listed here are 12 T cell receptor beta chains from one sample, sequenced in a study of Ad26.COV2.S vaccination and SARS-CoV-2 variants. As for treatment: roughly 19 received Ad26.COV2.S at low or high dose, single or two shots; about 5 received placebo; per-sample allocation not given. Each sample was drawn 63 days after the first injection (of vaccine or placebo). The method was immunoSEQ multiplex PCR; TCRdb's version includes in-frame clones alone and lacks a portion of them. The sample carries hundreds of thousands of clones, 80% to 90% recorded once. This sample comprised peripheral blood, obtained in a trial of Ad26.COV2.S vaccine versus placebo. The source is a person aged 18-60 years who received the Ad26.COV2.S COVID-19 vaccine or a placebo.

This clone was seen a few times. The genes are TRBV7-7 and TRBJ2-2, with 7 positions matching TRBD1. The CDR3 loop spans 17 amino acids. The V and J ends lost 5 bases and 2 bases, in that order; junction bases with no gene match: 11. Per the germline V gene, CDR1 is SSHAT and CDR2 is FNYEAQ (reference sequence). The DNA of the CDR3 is TGTGCCAGCAGCCCATTCTCGGGACAGCAAAACACCGGGGAGCTGTTTTTT. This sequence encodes CASSPFSGQQNTGELFF.

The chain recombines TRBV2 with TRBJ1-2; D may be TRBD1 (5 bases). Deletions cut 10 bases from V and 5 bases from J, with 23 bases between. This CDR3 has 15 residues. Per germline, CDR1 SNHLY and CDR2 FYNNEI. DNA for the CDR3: TGTGCCACCGCACCCCTCAGGGAAGCCCCTTATGGCTACACCTTC. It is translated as CATAPLREAPYGYTF.

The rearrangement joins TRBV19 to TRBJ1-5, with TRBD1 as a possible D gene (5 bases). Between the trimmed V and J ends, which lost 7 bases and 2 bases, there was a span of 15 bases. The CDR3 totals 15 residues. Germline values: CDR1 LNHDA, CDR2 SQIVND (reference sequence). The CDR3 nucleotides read TGTGCCAGTACCTTCCAGGGTCAAGGCAATCAGCCCCAGCATTTT. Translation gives CASTFQGQGNQPQHF. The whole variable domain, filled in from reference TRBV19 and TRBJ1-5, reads DGGITQSPKYLFRKEGQNVTLSCEQNLNHDAMYWYRQDPGQGLRLIYYSQIVNDFQKGDIAEGYSVSREKKESFPLTVTSAQKNPTAFYLCASTFQGQGNQPQHFGDGTRLSIL.

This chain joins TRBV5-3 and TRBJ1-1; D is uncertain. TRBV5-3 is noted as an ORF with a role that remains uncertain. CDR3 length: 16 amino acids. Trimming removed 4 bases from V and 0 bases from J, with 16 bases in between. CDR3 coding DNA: TGTGCCAGAAGCATCCTGAACGTTCAAATGAACACTGAAGCTTTCTTT. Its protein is CARSILNVQMNTEAFF.

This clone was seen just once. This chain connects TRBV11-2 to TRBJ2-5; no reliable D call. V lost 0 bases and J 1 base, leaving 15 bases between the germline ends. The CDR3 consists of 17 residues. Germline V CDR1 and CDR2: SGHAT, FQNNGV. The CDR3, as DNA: TGTGCCAGCAGCTTAGAGGATCAGGTTTGGGCCCAAGAGACCCAGTACTTC. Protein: CASSLEDQVWAQETQYF.

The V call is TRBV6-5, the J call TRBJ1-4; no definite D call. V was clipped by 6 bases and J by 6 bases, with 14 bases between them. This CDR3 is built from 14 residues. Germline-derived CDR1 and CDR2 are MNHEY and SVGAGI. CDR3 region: CASSYGVPDEKLFF. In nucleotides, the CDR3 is TGTGCCAGCAGCTATGGGGTTCCGGATGAAAAACTGTTTTTT.

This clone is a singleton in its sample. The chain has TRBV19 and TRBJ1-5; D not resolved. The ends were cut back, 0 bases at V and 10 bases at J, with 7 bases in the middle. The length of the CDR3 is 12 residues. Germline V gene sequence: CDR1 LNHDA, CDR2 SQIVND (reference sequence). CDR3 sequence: CASSIEGGPQHF. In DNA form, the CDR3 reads TGTGCCAGTAGTATAGAGGGAGGACCCCAGCATTTT.

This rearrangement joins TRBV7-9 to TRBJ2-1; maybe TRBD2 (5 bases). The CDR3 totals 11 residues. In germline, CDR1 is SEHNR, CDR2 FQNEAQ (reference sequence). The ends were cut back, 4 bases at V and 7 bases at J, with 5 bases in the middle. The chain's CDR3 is CASSWRNEQFF. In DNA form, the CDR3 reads TGTGCCAGCAGCTGGAGGAATGAGCAGTTCTTC.

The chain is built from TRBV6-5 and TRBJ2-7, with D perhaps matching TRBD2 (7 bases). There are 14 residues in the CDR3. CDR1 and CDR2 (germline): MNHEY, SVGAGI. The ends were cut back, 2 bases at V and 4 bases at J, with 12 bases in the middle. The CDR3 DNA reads TGTGCCAGCAGTTACGGGGGGGCAGGATACGAGCAGTACTTC. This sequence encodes CASSYGGAGYEQYF.

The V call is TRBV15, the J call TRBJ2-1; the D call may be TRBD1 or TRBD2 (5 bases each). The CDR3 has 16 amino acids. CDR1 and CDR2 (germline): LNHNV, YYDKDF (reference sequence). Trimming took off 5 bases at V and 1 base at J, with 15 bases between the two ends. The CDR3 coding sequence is TGTGCCACCAGCTCAGGGAACGGGGTTTCCTACAATGAGCAGTTCTTC. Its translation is CATSSGNGVSYNEQFF.

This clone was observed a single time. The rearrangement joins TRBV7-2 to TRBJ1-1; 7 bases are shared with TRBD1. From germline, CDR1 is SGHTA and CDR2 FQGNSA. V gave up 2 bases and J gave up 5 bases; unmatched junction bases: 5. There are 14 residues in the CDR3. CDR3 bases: TGTGCCAGCAGCTTACACAGGGGAGGGACTGAAGCTTTCTTT. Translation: CASSLHRGGTEAFF.

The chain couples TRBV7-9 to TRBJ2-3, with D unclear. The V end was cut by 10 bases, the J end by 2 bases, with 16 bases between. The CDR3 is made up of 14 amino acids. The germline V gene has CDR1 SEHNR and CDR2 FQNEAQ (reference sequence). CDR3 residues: CATDSGEPTDTQYF. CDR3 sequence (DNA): TGTGCCACCGATTCCGGAGAACCCACAGATACGCAGTATTTT.